This T cell receptor beta chain is from a study of response to subunit inactivated influenza vaccine. Study-level findings and limits: Authors suggested each seasonal flu vaccination may recruit only limited numbers of new T cells.

Trimming cost V 0 bases and J 2 bases, with 10 bases left between them. Germline CDR1 and CDR2: LGHNA and YSLEER. The CDR3 is made up of 16 amino acids. This clonotype has only a few counts. Antigen unknown. Each CDR3 protein is one row after TCRdb ran MiXCR on the RT-PCR reads. The sample has roughly 780,000 distinct CDR3 sequences, roughly 20% seen once. The chain is built from TRBV4-3 and TRBJ2-2, with D hard to call. Sequenced here: PBMCs from blood, sampled roughly 5 days after vaccination. The receptor's source is a man between 45 and 60 years old who received an inactivated influenza vaccine. CDR3 sequence reads: CASSQEWGFNTGELFF. The CDR3 nucleotides are TGCGCCAGCAGCCAAGAGTGGGGATTTAACACCGGGGAGCTGTTTTTT.